This entry lists 15 T cell receptor beta chains sequenced from one sample in a study of early T cells in non-severe SARS-CoV-2 infection. A single record per CDR3 protein comes from TCRdb applying MiXCR to the 5' RACE reads. The table shows about 66,000 distinct CDR3 sequences, with less than 20% occurring only once. The specimen comprised whole blood, sampled at baseline. The receptors come from an adult who was a healthcare worker with PCR-confirmed SARS-CoV-2 infection or an uninfected control (not recorded which).

The genes are TRBV5-8 and TRBJ2-3; 12 bases agree with TRBD1. Germline values: CDR1 SGHTS, CDR2 YDEGEE. Trimming at V came to 4 bases and at J to 0 bases, leaving 9 bases not matched to a gene. This CDR3 has 18 amino acids. DNA for the CDR3: TGTGCCAGCAGCCGGGACAGGGGGCCTGGGGCTAGCACAGATACGCAGTATTTT. Protein: CASSRDRGPGASTDTQYF.

The chain uses TRBV6-5 and TRBJ1-1; a weak D match, TRBD1 (6 bases). The CDR3 consists of 17 residues. The germline gives CDR1 MNHEY, CDR2 SVGAGI. The V gene lost 0 bases and the J gene lost 4 bases, with 18 bases spanning the gap. DNA for the CDR3: TGTGCCAGCAGTTACTCGACGGAATCCGGGGGCTTCACTGAAGCTTTCTTT. This encodes CASSYSTESGGFTEAFF.

V usage is TRBV20-1 and J usage is TRBJ2-3; 9 nucleotides agree with TRBD1. Germline V lookup: CDR1 DFQATT, CDR2 SNEGSKA (reference sequence). V lost 3 bases and J lost 3; bases outside the gene matches: 4. The CDR3 loop spans 14 amino acids. CDR3 bases: TGCAGTGCTAGGGACAGGGGAGGTACAGATACGCAGTATTTT. Amino acids: CSARDRGGTDTQYF.

V and J are TRBV3-1 and TRBJ2-7, with a weak D call TRBD2 (7 bases). CDR1 and CDR2 (germline): LGHDT, YNNKEL (reference sequence). V gave up 2 bases and J gave up 6 bases, with 20 bases separating them. The CDR3 sequence is 16 residues long. This CDR3 is CASSQPGGGLGGEQYF. The DNA of the CDR3 is TGTGCCAGCAGCCAACCCGGCGGGGGCCTTGGAGGCGAGCAGTACTTC.

This clonotype was seen a handful of times. The chain combines TRBV7-9 with TRBJ1-6, with unresolved D. This CDR3 has 14 residues. Germline CDR1 and CDR2: SEHNR and FQNEAQ (reference sequence). Trimming shortened V by 6 bases and J by 5 bases, and 11 bases separated the two germline ends. CDR3: CASSIQNNNSPLHF. The CDR3 coding sequence is TGTGCCAGCAGTATACAGAACAATAATTCACCCCTCCACTTT. Supplemented by reference TRBV7-9 and TRBJ1-6, the full variable domain reads DTGVSQNPRHKITKRGQNVTFRCDPISEHNRLYWYRQTLGQGPEFLTYFQNEAQLEKSRLLSDRFSAERPKGSFSTLEIQRTEQGDSAMYLCASSIQNNNSPLHFGNGTRLTVT.

This clonotype was observed a few times. This chain links TRBV6-6 with TRBJ1-5, with D unclear. Germline V gene sequence: CDR1 MNHNY, CDR2 SVGAGI (reference sequence). This CDR3 is built from 12 residues. The V end was cut by 0 bases, the J end by 8 bases, with 5 bases between. The chain's CDR3 is CASSYSSEPQHF. The CDR3 nucleotides read TGTGCCAGCAGTTACTCTTCGGAGCCCCAGCATTTT.

This clonotype came up a few times. The chain recombines TRBV28 with TRBJ2-2; 16 bases are shared with TRBD2. Losses at the gene ends were 9 bases for V and 2 bases for J; bases not matched to a gene: 3. The germline gives CDR1 MDHEN, CDR2 SYDVKM. CDR3 length: 16 residues. CDR3 region: CASGTSGRGNTGELFF. In DNA form, the CDR3 reads TGTGCCAGTGGGACTAGCGGGAGGGGCAACACCGGGGAGCTGTTTTTT.

The V call is TRBV5-1, the J call TRBJ1-4; 7 bases fit TRBD1. The CDR3 has 15 residues. V was clipped by 4 bases and J by 7 bases; unmatched bases: 10. CDR1 is SGHRS, CDR2 YFSETQ, per germline. CDR3 protein: CASSRITGVAEKLFF. The CDR3 region has the DNA TGCGCCAGCAGCAGAATAACAGGGGTGGCTGAAAAACTGTTTTTT.

The gene calls are TRBV6-2 or TRBV6-3 and TRBJ2-3, with TRBD2 identical over 8 bases. Trimming at V came to 5 bases and at J to 7 bases, leaving 8 bases not matched to a gene. From germline, CDR1 is MNHEY and CDR2 SVGEGT. This CDR3 is built from 14 residues. CDR3 amino acids: CASSLRGRRYTQYF. CDR3 in DNA: TGTGCCAGCAGTCTACGCGGGAGGAGGTATACGCAGTATTTT.

V and J are TRBV7-7 and TRBJ1-2; no definite D call. This CDR3 has 17 residues. Trimming removed 1 base at V and 13 bases at J, with 28 bases between. Germline CDR1 and CDR2: SSHAT and FNYEAQ (reference sequence). The DNA of the CDR3 is TGTGCCAGCAGCTTAGGCCACAGCCCGCTTGAGTATGGGAGGTGCACCTTC. It is translated as CASSLGHSPLEYGRCTF.

The genes are TRBV28 and TRBJ2-5, with 9 bases identical to TRBD1. The CDR3 is made up of 15 amino acids. The germline gives CDR1 MDHEN, CDR2 SYDVKM. After removal of 5 bases from V and 1 base from J, the junction contained 5 bases not matched to a gene. CDR3: CASSDMGQGQETQYF. The CDR3 DNA reads as TGTGCCAGCAGTGACATGGGACAGGGCCAAGAGACCCAGTACTTC.

This chain joins TRBV7-2 and TRBJ2-6, with D perhaps being TRBD1 or TRBD2 (5 bases each). Germline assignment: CDR1 SGHTA and CDR2 FQGNSA. The CDR3 spans 15 residues. Trimming pared 6 bases from V and 1 base from J, leaving 10 bases between. The CDR3 nucleotides are TGTGCCAGCAGGTTTTGGGGGTCTGGGGCCAACGTCCTGACTTTC. This sequence encodes CASRFWGSGANVLTF.

This clonotype was counted at least ten times. The chain links TRBV20-1 to TRBJ2-7; possible D gene TRBD1, 7 bases. V was clipped by 2 bases and J by 5 bases, with 16 bases between them. Germline loops: CDR1 DFQATT, CDR2 SNEGSKA (reference sequence). CDR3 length: 14 amino acids. The CDR3 here is CSARTQGGSHEQYF. CDR3 nucleotide sequence: TGCAGTGCTAGAACCCAGGGGGGTTCCCACGAGCAGTACTTC.

This clonotype was found a few times. The gene calls are TRBV20-1 and TRBJ2-3; the D gene is possibly TRBD1 (5 bases). The CDR3 totals 12 residues. CDR1 and CDR2 from the germline V gene are DFQATT and SNEGSKA (reference sequence). The germline V and J ends were trimmed by 6 bases and 3 bases, with 10 bases remaining between them. The CDR3 DNA reads TGCAGTGCCCAGACAGCGACAGATACGCAGTATTTT. It is translated as CSAQTATDTQYF.

With regard to this clonotype: One end of the junction fails to match germline, which may point to a read error. The V call is TRBV19, the J call TRBJ2-2; perhaps TRBD1 as D (6 bases). The CDR3 has 13 residues. Per germline, CDR1 LNHDA and CDR2 SQIVND (reference sequence). The CDR3 DNA is TGTGCCAGTAGTATCACCGGCTCAGGGGAGCTTTTTTTT. Encoded protein: CASSITGSGELFF. The variable domain in full, completed from reference TRBV19 and TRBJ2-2, reads DGGITQSPKYLFRKEGQNVTLSCEQNLNHDAMYWYRQDPGQGLRLIYYSQIVNDFQKGDIAEGYSVSREKKESFPLTVTSAQKNPTAFYLCASSITGSGELFFGEGSRLTVL.